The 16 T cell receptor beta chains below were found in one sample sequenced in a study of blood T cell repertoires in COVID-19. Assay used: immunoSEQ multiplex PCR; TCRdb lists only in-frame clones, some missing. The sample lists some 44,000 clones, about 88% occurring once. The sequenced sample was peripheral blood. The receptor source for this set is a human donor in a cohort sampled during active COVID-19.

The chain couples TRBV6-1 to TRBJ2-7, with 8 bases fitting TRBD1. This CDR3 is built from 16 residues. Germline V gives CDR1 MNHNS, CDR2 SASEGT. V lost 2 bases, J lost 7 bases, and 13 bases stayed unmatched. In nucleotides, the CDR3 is TGTGCCAGCAGTGAAACCCGGACAGGGTTTTCGTGGGAGCAGTACTTC. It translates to CASSETRTGFSWEQYF.

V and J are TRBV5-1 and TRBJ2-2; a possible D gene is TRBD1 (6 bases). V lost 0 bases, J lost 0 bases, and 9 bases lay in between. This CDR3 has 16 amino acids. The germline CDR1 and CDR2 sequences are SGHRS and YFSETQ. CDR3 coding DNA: TGCGCCAGCAGCTTGGGTGGGACAACGAACACCGGGGAGCTGTTTTTT. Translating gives CASSLGGTTNTGELFF.

The CDR3 is CASSFAPGLVTDTQYF. CDR3 coding DNA: TGTGCCAGCAGCTTCGCCCCGGGACTAGTTACAGATACGCAGTATTTT. J is TRBJ2-3 and V is TRBV7-9, with 8 bases identical to TRBD2. The CDR3 loop spans 16 amino acids. In germline, CDR1 is SEHNR, CDR2 FQNEAQ (reference sequence). Germline trimming cut 3 bases from V and 3 bases from J; bases unmatched to any gene: 8.

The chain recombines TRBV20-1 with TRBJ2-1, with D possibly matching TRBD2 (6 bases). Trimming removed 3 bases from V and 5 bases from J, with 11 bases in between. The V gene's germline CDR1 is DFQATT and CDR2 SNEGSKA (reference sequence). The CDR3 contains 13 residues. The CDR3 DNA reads TGCAGTGCTAGTTCCGGGGGTCACAATGAGCAGTTCTTC. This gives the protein CSASSGGHNEQFF.

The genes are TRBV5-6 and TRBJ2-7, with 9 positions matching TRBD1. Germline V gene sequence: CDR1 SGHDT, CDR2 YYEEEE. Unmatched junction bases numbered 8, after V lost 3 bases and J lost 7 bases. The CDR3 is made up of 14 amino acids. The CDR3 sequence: CASSYWGQGDEQYF. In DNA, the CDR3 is TGTGCCAGCAGCTATTGGGGACAGGGAGATGAGCAGTACTTC.

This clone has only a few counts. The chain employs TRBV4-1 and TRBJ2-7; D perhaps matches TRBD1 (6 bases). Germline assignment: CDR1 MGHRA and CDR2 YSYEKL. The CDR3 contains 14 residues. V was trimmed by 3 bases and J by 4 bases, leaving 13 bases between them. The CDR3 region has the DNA TGCGCCAGCAGCCATCCAGGGGAAGGATACGAGCAGTACTTC. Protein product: CASSHPGEGYEQYF.

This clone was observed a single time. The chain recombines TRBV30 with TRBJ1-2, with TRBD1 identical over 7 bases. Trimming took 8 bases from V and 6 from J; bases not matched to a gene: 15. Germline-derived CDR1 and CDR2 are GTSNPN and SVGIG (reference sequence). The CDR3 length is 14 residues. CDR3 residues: CAGNPDREVDGYTF. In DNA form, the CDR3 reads TGTGCCGGCAACCCCGACAGGGAGGTCGATGGCTACACCTTC.

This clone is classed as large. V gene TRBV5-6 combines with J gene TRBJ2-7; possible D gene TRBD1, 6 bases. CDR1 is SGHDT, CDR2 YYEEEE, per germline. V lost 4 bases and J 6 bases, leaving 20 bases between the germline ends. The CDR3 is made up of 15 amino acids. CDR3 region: CASSTSYRAFGEQYF. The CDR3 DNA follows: TGTGCCAGCAGCACGTCCTACAGGGCGTTCGGCGAGCAGTACTTC.

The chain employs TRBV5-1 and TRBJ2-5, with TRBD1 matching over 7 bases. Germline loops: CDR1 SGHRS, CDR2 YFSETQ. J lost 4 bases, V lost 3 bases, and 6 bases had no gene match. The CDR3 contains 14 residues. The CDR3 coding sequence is TGCGCCAGCAGCTACGACAGGGCCCGAGAGACCCAGTACTTC. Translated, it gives CASSYDRARETQYF. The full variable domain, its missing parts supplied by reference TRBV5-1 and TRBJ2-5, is KAGVTQTPRYLIKTRGQQVTLSCSPISGHRSVSWYQQTPGQGLQFLFEYFSETQRNKGNFPGRFSGRQFSNSRSEMNVSTLELGDSALYLCASSYDRARETQYFGPGTRLLVL.

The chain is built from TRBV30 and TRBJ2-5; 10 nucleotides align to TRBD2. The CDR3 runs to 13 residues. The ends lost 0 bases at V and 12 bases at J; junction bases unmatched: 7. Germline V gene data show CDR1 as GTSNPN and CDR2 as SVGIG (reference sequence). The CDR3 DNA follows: TGTGCCTGGAGTGTACTCCTAGCGGGGGACAAGTACTTC. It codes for CAWSVLLAGDKYF.

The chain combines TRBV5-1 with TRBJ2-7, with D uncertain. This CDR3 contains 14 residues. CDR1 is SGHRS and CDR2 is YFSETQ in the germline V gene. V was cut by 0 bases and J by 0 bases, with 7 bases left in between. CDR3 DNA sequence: TGCGCCAGCAGCTTGGCAGAAATCTCCTACGAGCAGTACTTC. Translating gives CASSLAEISYEQYF.

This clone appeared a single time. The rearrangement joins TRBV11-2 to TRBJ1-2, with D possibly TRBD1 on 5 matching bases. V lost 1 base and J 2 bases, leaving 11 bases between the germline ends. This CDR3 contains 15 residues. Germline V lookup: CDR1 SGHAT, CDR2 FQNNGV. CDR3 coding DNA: TGTGCCAGCAGCTTAGTTCATGACAGAAACTATGGCTACACCTTC. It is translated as CASSLVHDRNYGYTF.

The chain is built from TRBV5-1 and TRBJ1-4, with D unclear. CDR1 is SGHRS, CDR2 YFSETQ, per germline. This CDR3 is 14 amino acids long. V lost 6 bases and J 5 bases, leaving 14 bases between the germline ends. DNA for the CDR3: TGCGCCAGCAAGTTAGAAGTACCAAATGAAAAACTGTTTTTT. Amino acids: CASKLEVPNEKLFF. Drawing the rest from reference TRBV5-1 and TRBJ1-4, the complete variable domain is KAGVTQTPRYLIKTRGQQVTLSCSPISGHRSVSWYQQTPGQGLQFLFEYFSETQRNKGNFPGRFSGRQFSNSRSEMNVSTLELGDSALYLCASKLEVPNEKLFFGSGTQLSVL.

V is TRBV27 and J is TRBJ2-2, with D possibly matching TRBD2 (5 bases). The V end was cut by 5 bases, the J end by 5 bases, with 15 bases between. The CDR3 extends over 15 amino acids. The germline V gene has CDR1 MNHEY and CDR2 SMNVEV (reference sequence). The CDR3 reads CASSPHGRVTGELFF. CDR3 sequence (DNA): TGTGCCAGCAGTCCCCATGGGCGGGTGACCGGGGAGCTGTTTTTT.

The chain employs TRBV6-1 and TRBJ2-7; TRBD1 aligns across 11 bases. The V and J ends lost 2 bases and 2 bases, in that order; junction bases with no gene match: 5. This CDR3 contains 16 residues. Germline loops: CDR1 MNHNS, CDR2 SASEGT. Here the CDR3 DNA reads TGTGCCAGCAGTGAACGGGACAGGGGGTTAACCTACGAGCAGTACTTC. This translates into CASSERDRGLTYEQYF.

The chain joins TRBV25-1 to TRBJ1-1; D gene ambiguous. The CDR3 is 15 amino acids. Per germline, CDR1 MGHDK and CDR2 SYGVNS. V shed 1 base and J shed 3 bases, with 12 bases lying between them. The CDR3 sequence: CASSEFGREDTEAFF. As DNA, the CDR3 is TGTGCCAGCAGTGAATTTGGGAGGGAGGACACTGAAGCTTTCTTT. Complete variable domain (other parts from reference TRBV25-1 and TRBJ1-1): EADIYQTPRYLVIGTGKKITLECSQTMGHDKMYWYQQDPGMELHLIHYSYGVNSTEKGDLSSESTVSRIRTEHFPLTLESARPSHTSQYLCASSEFGREDTEAFFGQGTRLTVV.